These 9 T cell receptor beta chains were sequenced from one sample in a study of T cell responses to AZD1222 COVID-19 vaccine. The method was immunoSEQ multiplex PCR; TCRdb's version includes in-frame clones alone and lacks a portion of them. The sample holds 100,000 to 150,000 clones, around 92% seen once. This sample comprised peripheral blood, obtained on day 0 of AZD1222 vaccination. These TCRs come from an adult in good health.

The chain uses TRBV7-9 and TRBJ1-6; 9 bases map to TRBD1. Germline V gives CDR1 SEHNR, CDR2 FQNEAQ (reference sequence). The CDR3 covers 16 residues. Trimming removed 4 bases from V and 7 bases from J; junction bases left unmatched: 8. This CDR3 is CASSSTTGTGNSPLHF. CDR3 sequence (DNA): TGTGCCAGCAGCTCAACTACCGGGACAGGGAATTCACCCCTCCACTTT.

The rearrangement links TRBV6-6 to TRBJ1-1, with TRBD1 as a possible D gene (5 bases). V was trimmed by 5 bases and J by 4 bases, leaving 14 bases between them. The CDR3 length is 14 residues. Per the germline V gene, CDR1 is MNHNY and CDR2 is SVGAGI (reference sequence). CDR3 coding DNA: TGTGCCAGCAGTACCAGGGTTGGGGTCACTGAAGCTTTCTTT. This codes for CASSTRVGVTEAFF.

The V gene is TRBV11-3, the J gene TRBJ2-1, with D unclear. The CDR3 runs 17 residues. CDR1 and CDR2 (germline): SGHNT, YENEEA. Deletions cut 6 bases from V and 0 bases from J, with 18 bases between. The CDR3 bases are TGTGCCAGCAGTTATCCCCGGACGGGCAGCTCCTACAATGAGCAGTTCTTC. Protein: CASSYPRTGSSYNEQFF. The whole variable domain, remainder taken from reference TRBV11-3 and TRBJ2-1, is EAGVVQSPRYKIIEKKQPVAFWCNPISGHNTLYWYLQNLGQGPELLIRYENEEAVDDSQLPKDRFSAERLKGVDSTLKIQPAELGDSAVYLCASSYPRTGSSYNEQFFGPGTRLTVL.

The chain joins TRBV18 to TRBJ2-7, with 9 bases fitting TRBD1. Germline CDR1 and CDR2: KGHSH and LQKENI. V dropped 2 bases and J dropped 10; count of bases not matched to a gene: 6. The CDR3 is 13 residues long. The CDR3 region is CASSPEGQGLQYF. In DNA, the CDR3 is TGTGCCAGCTCACCAGAGGGACAGGGCCTCCAGTACTTC.

The V gene is TRBV5-8, the J gene TRBJ2-2; D is possibly TRBD1 (5 bases). V was pared by 4 bases and J by 2 bases, with 9 bases between. This CDR3 spans 14 amino acids. Germline V gene lookup returns CDR1 SGHTS and CDR2 YDEGEE. The CDR3 spells CASSIDSNTGELFF. For the CDR3, the DNA is TGTGCCAGCAGCATCGACAGTAACACCGGGGAGCTGTTTTTT. The full variable domain, with the rest looked up from reference TRBV5-8 and TRBJ2-2, is EAGVTQSPTHLIKTRGQQATLRCSPISGHTSVYWYQQALGLGLQFLLWYDEGEERNRGNFPPRFSGRQFPNYSSELNVNALELEDSALYLCASSIDSNTGELFFGEGSRLTVL.

This chain uses TRBV5-6 with TRBJ2-5; 7 positions match TRBD2. V lost 8 bases, J lost 1 base, and 5 bases stayed unmatched. CDR1 is SGHDT and CDR2 is YYEEEE in the germline V gene. There are 13 residues in the CDR3. CDR3 sequence: CASSGGLQETQYF. The CDR3 nucleotides are TGTGCCAGTTCGGGGGGACTCCAAGAGACCCAGTACTTC.

This clone was seen only once. This sequence joins TRBV6-5 and TRBJ1-5; D unclear. Trimming shortened V by 5 bases and J by 0 bases, and 8 bases separated the two germline ends. The CDR3 runs 14 residues. Germline V gives CDR1 MNHEY, CDR2 SVGAGI. The CDR3 DNA reads as TGTGCCAGCAGTCGACGGAATAGCAATCAGCCCCAGCATTTT. It codes for CASSRRNSNQPQHF.

This clone was seen only once. The chain employs TRBV6-5 and TRBJ1-2; D is perhaps TRBD1 (6 bases). Per the germline V gene, CDR1 is MNHEY and CDR2 is SVGAGI. V was clipped by 7 bases and J by 6 bases, with 15 bases between them. This CDR3 has 13 amino acids. As DNA, the CDR3 is TGTGCCAGCACTAAGGGGGGGTTGGATGGCTACACCTTC. It yields the protein CASTKGGLDGYTF.

J is TRBJ1-4 and V is TRBV27; D is perhaps TRBD1 (6 bases). The germline gives CDR1 MNHEY, CDR2 SMNVEV (reference sequence). The V end was cut by 4 bases, the J end by 10 bases, with 13 bases between. CDR3 size: 13 residues. The CDR3 DNA reads TGTGCCAGCAGTTCGCGGGGGGCCGCAAAACTGTTTTTT. Translation: CASSSRGAAKLFF.